This entry describes one T cell receptor (beta chain). Its antigen remains unidentified. This sample was included in a study of shared clonotypes between healthy human individuals. Study-wide findings and caveats: Only blood samples were collected, and tissue repertoires likely differ. Large depth notwithstanding, sorted-subset sequencing proved incomplete by rarefaction. About 5% was the fraction of naive CD4 clonotypes found shared across several donors.

In the study's own analysis: Without quality scores, immunoSEQ junctional reads could not be filtered like full-length reads. The data were produced by immunoSEQ multiplex PCR, yet TCRdb's version contains in-frame clones alone and is incomplete. The DNA was the basis for D and trimming; V, J and clone size are from that table. The table records approximately 600,000 clones, 85% to 95% of them present only once. Naive CD8 populations comprised CD45RO-negative cells positively selected for CCR7, excluding terminally differentiated effector memory CD45RA+ cells. The CDR3 is made up of 17 amino acids. The chain carries TRBV21-1 and TRBJ1-2. TRBV21-1 is classified as a pseudogene. The receptor was isolated from a woman in her 30s in good health. The source material was naive CD8+ T cells sorted from blood. The CDR3 loop reads CASSPRDGRHTNYGYTF. DNA of the CDR3: TGTGCCAGCAGCCCGCGGGACGGAAGACATACTAACTATGGCTACACCTTC.